The 26 T cell receptor beta chains given below trace back to one sample, sequenced in a study of human T cells and chemical hapten exposure. Time point defined: patch test 3, about 24 weeks after DPC sensitization. As to treatment: therapeutic diphenylcyclopropenone sensitization with weekly scalp DPC. TCRdb re-derived calls from the RACE reads in MiXCR, one entry per CDR3 protein. The sample includes around 200,000 distinct CDR3 sequences, around 23% of them seen just once. The sample here was whole blood, taken in connection with sensitization to the hapten diphenylcyclopropenone (DPC). Receptors originate from a woman aged 40 to 49 with alopecia areata. Some clones in this sample may be carry-over from other donors' samples.

This clonotype came up a few times. The gene calls are TRBV5-1 and TRBJ2-7; D gene uncertain. Germline V gives CDR1 SGHRS, CDR2 YFSETQ. V lost 4 bases, J lost 1 base, and 18 bases lay in between. CDR3 length: 16 residues. The CDR3 region is CASSPSQLPPSYEQYF. Here the CDR3 DNA reads TGCGCCAGCAGCCCTTCACAGCTACCCCCTTCCTACGAGCAGTACTTC.

This chain connects TRBV24-1 to TRBJ2-2, with D possibly matching TRBD2 (6 bases). With 9 bases removed from V and 0 bases from J, the gap between germline ends came to 16 bases. The CDR3 has 16 amino acids. CDR1 and CDR2 (germline): KGHDR, SFDVKD. The CDR3, as DNA: TGTGCCACCGGGGCCGGGTCGGGGGCGAACACCGGGGAGCTGTTTTTT. It is translated as CATGAGSGANTGELFF.

This clonotype was observed a few times. The rearrangement joins TRBV12-3 or TRBV12-4 to TRBJ2-5; D tentatively reads TRBD1 or TRBD2 (5 bases each). The CDR3 spans 14 residues. V gave up 7 bases and J gave up 3 bases, with 15 bases separating them. DNA for the CDR3: TGTGCCAGCACCCAACCGGGACGGGAAGAGACCCAGTACTTC. Encoded protein: CASTQPGREETQYF.

This clonotype was seen a few times. The chain employs TRBV29-1 and TRBJ2-7; tentatively, D is TRBD2 (7 bases). Germline V gene lookup returns CDR1 SQVTM and CDR2 ANQGSEA. The CDR3 is 14 amino acids. V lost 6 bases to trimming and J lost 0 bases, with 15 bases between them. CDR3 protein: CSVGGTPSSYEQYF. CDR3 bases: TGCAGCGTGGGGGGGACACCGAGCTCCTACGAGCAGTACTTC.

This clonotype came up a few times. This rearrangement joins TRBV3-1 to TRBJ2-7; D not resolved. The CDR3 loop spans 14 amino acids. V shed 4 bases and J shed 1 base, with 11 bases lying between them. Germline CDR1 is LGHDT and CDR2 is YNNKEL (reference sequence). DNA for the CDR3: TGTGCCAGCAGCCCGATCGGGTTATCCTACGAGCAGTACTTC. It codes for CASSPIGLSYEQYF.

The gene calls are TRBV28 and TRBJ2-2; 10 bases fit TRBD2. Germline CDR1 MDHEN, CDR2 SYDVKM. The CDR3 extends over 15 amino acids. J lost 3 bases, V lost 4 bases, and 2 bases had no gene match. The CDR3 nucleotides are TGTGCCAGCAGTTACCTAGCGGGAGACACCGGGGAGCTGTTTTTT. Protein product: CASSYLAGDTGELFF.

The rearrangement joins TRBV20-1 to TRBJ2-7, with D perhaps TRBD1 (6 bases). Germline CDR1 reads DFQATT; CDR2 reads SNEGSKA (reference sequence). V lost 3 bases, J lost 0 bases, and 12 bases lay in between. This CDR3 has 14 residues. CDR3 protein: CSARAPGDSYEQYF. The CDR3 nucleotides read TGCAGTGCTAGGGCTCCAGGGGACTCCTACGAGCAGTACTTC.

This chain's CDR3 is CSVTGPNTGELFF. The CDR3 DNA sequence: TGCAGCGTGACAGGGCCTAACACCGGGGAGCTGTTTTTT. The V and J genes are TRBV29-1 and TRBJ2-2; 7 bases are shared with TRBD1. V shed 6 bases, J shed 2 bases, and the junction held 3 bases outside the gene matches. Germline lookup yields CDR1 SQVTM and CDR2 ANQGSEA. The CDR3 contains 13 residues.

This chain joins TRBV9 and TRBJ2-3, with D possibly being TRBD1 or TRBD2 (6 bases each). V lost 0 bases, J lost 6 bases, and 20 bases lay in between. Germline lookup yields CDR1 SGDLS and CDR2 YYNGEE. The CDR3 has 17 residues. The CDR3, as DNA: TGTGCCAGCAGCGTAGGTCCACTAGCCACAAGGGGGGATACGCAGTATTTT. Translated: CASSVGPLATRGDTQYF.

The CDR3 protein is CASSQLGVGTDTQYF. The CDR3 coding sequence is TGCGCCAGCAGCCAACTGGGAGTAGGAACAGATACGCAGTATTTT. The chain recombines TRBV4-3 with TRBJ2-3, with a tentative D call TRBD2 (5 bases). The germline V gene has CDR1 LGHNA and CDR2 YSLEER. V was trimmed by 2 bases and J by 3 bases, leaving 12 bases between them. The length of the CDR3 is 15 residues.

The chain uses TRBV7-2 and TRBJ1-3; D unresolved. V dropped 4 bases and J dropped 0 bases, with 10 bases sitting between them. CDR1 and CDR2 from the germline V gene are SGHTA and FQGNSA. This CDR3 is 15 amino acids long. The DNA of the CDR3 is TGTGCCAGCAGCTCAGGCCACTTCTCTGGAAACACCATATATTTT. It codes for CASSSGHFSGNTIYF.

The V call is TRBV5-1, the J call TRBJ1-4, with D unclear. CDR1 is SGHRS and CDR2 is YFSETQ in the germline V gene. V was pared by 3 bases and J by 2 bases, with 8 bases between. The CDR3 runs to 14 residues. The CDR3 sequence: CASSSLATNEKLFF. The CDR3, as DNA: TGCGCCAGCAGCTCCCTAGCTACTAATGAAAAACTGTTTTTT.

The chain is built from TRBV15 and TRBJ2-1, with D perhaps TRBD2 (6 bases). The ends were cut back, 3 bases at V and 8 bases at J, with 11 bases in the middle. CDR3 length: 13 residues. The V gene's germline CDR1 is LNHNV and CDR2 YYDKDF (reference sequence). The DNA of the CDR3 is TGTGCCACCAGCAGGTGGAGGGTCGATGAGCAGTTCTTC. Its protein is CATSRWRVDEQFF.

The chain has TRBV5-5 and TRBJ2-7, with 9 bases identical to TRBD1. Germline loops: CDR1 SGHKS, CDR2 YYEKEE (reference sequence). Trimming cost V 4 bases and J 3 bases; bases outside gene matches: 8. This CDR3 is built from 15 residues. DNA for the CDR3: TGTGCCAGCAGCAAAGGGGGGACAGGGATCTACGAGCAGTACTTC. Translation gives CASSKGGTGIYEQYF.

This clonotype was observed a single time. The gene calls are TRBV6-2 or TRBV6-3 and TRBJ2-7; 9 nucleotides match TRBD1. Germline lookup yields CDR1 MNHEY and CDR2 SVGEGT. The CDR3 extends over 15 amino acids. The V segment lost 7 bases and the J segment 3 bases; nucleotides outside the gene matches: 10. CDR3 nucleotides: TGTGCCAGCACTCCACGGGGGACAGGGTACTACGAGCAGTACTTC. It codes for CASTPRGTGYYEQYF.

The gene calls are TRBV4-3 and TRBJ1-6, with D perhaps TRBD1 (5 bases). With 4 bases removed from V and 3 bases from J, the gap between germline ends came to 10 bases. Germline CDR1 is LGHNA and CDR2 is YSLEER. CDR3 length equals 15 residues. The CDR3 is CASSRDGDYNSPLHF. CDR3 nucleotides: TGCGCCAGCAGCCGGGACGGTGACTATAATTCACCCCTCCACTTT.

V and J are TRBV5-1 and TRBJ2-3; 7 bases fit TRBD2. Unmatched junction bases numbered 7, after V lost 3 bases and J lost 0 bases. The CDR3 loop spans 16 amino acids. Germline lookup yields CDR1 SGHRS and CDR2 YFSETQ. The CDR3 sequence: CASSSFSGPSTDTQYF. CDR3 nucleotides: TGCGCCAGCAGCTCGTTTAGCGGGCCAAGCACAGATACGCAGTATTTT.

Here the CDR3 DNA reads TGTGCCAGCCACCGGACAGGGGTTACCGGGGAGCTGTTTTTT. Amino acids: CASHRTGVTGELFF. The J gene is TRBJ2-2, the V gene TRBV6-6, with 9 bases that match TRBD1. CDR1 and CDR2 (germline): MNHNY, SVGAGI (reference sequence). V trimming: 8 bases; J trimming: 5 bases; junction bases outside the gene matches: 6. The CDR3 is 14 amino acids.

The chain couples TRBV20-1 to TRBJ1-6; D unclear. Germline V lookup: CDR1 DFQATT, CDR2 SNEGSKA (reference sequence). V lost 6 bases and J 4 bases, leaving 4 bases between the germline ends. CDR3 length: 11 residues. CDR3 nucleotides: TGCAGTGCCTTGTATAATTCACCCCTCCACTTT. Residues: CSALYNSPLHF.

This clonotype showed up just a few times. J is TRBJ2-7 and V is TRBV24-1; no reliable D call. Trimming removed 3 bases from V and 0 bases from J, with 5 bases in between. Germline V gene data show CDR1 as KGHDR and CDR2 as SFDVKD. The CDR3 loop spans 13 amino acids. The CDR3 region is CATSDGTSYEQYF. CDR3 bases: TGTGCCACCAGTGATGGCACCTCCTACGAGCAGTACTTC.

This clonotype was picked up many times. V gene TRBV7-3 combines with J gene TRBJ2-3; no definite D call. The germline V gene encodes CDR1 SGHTA and CDR2 FQGTGA. Between the trimmed V and J ends, which lost 5 bases and 4 bases, there was a span of 10 bases. The CDR3 contains 13 residues. The CDR3 loop is CASSASSSDTQYF. The CDR3 DNA follows: TGTGCCAGCAGCGCAAGTTCATCAGATACGCAGTATTTT.

This clonotype appeared a few times. J is TRBJ2-5 and V is TRBV7-9; no firm D call. CDR1 and CDR2 (germline): SEHNR, FQNEAQ (reference sequence). The length of the CDR3 is 13 residues. V was clipped by 4 bases and J by 1 base, with 7 bases between them. The CDR3, as DNA: TGTGCCAGCAGCTCCTCCGGCCAAGAGACCCAGTACTTC. It codes for CASSSSGQETQYF.

The genes are TRBV20-1 and TRBJ1-4; D not resolved. The CDR3 consists of 15 residues. From germline, CDR1 is DFQATT and CDR2 SNEGSKA (reference sequence). V gave up 0 bases and J gave up 3 bases, with 11 bases separating them. The CDR3 is CSARDSGGSNEKLFF. For the CDR3, the DNA is TGCAGTGCTAGAGATAGTGGCGGGTCTAATGAAAAACTGTTTTTT.

This clonotype has only a few counts. The chain uses TRBV6-5 and TRBJ2-1; D is perhaps TRBD1 (6 bases). With 8 bases removed from V and 3 bases from J, the gap between germline ends came to 11 bases. Germline CDR1 and CDR2: MNHEY and SVGAGI. CDR3 length equals 13 residues. The CDR3 protein is CASWDNIYNEQFF. The CDR3 DNA is TGTGCCAGCTGGGACAATATCTACAATGAGCAGTTCTTC.

In its sample, this clonotype was seen a few times. The V gene is TRBV30, the J gene TRBJ1-1; 8 bases fit TRBD1. With V trimmed by 4 bases and J by 7 bases, 14 bases remained unmatched. In germline, CDR1 is GTSNPN, CDR2 SVGIG (reference sequence). CDR3 length equals 15 residues. CDR3 loop: CAWISMDRAYGEAFF. The CDR3 DNA sequence: TGTGCCTGGATTAGCATGGACAGGGCCTACGGTGAAGCTTTCTTT.

This clonotype was detected only a few times. The J gene is TRBJ1-4, the V gene TRBV6-2 or TRBV6-3; TRBD1 agrees at 7 bases. The V gene end was trimmed by 6 bases and the J gene end by 8 bases; junction bases not matched to a gene: 9. The germline gives CDR1 MNHEY, CDR2 SVGEGT. This CDR3 has 14 residues. DNA for the CDR3: TGTGCCAGCAGACCGAAAAGAGGGGGCGAAAAACTGTTTTTT. It codes for CASRPKRGGEKLFF.